This T cell receptor beta chain was captured in a study of blood T cell repertoires in COVID-19. Overall study: PBMCs, B-cell-depleted T cells, or T cells provided the cDNA or gDNA that made up the material.

V lost 5 bases, J lost 3 bases, and 9 bases stayed unmatched. The CDR3 runs 15 residues. The germline V gene has CDR1 SGHTA and CDR2 FQGNSA. Sequenced by immunoSEQ multiplex PCR; TCRdb stores in-frame clones only, minus some. The sample yields about 270,000 clones, 80% to 95% seen once. The source material was PBMCs or T cells enriched from blood (not recorded which). The chain links TRBV7-2 to TRBJ2-5, with 7 bases fitting TRBD1. The source of this sequence is a man aged 35-49 years who had been exposed to COVID-19. CDR3: CASSAPTQGEETQYF. In DNA, the CDR3 is TGTGCCAGCAGCGCGCCGACCCAGGGGGAAGAGACCCAGTACTTC.